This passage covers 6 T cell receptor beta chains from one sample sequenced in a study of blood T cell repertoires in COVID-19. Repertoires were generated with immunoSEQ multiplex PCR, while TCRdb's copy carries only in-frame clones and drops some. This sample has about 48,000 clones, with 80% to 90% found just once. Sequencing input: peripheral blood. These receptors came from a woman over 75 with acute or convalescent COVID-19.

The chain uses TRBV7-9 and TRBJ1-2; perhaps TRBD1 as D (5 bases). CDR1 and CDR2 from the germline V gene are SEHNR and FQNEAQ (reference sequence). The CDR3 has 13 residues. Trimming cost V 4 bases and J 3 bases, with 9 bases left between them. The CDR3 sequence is CASSSTDYYGYTF. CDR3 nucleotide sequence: TGTGCCAGCAGCTCGACAGACTACTATGGCTACACCTTC. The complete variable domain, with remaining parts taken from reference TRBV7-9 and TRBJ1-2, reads DTGVSQNPRHKITKRGQNVTFRCDPISEHNRLYWYRQTLGQGPEFLTYFQNEAQLEKSRLLSDRFSAERPKGSFSTLEIQRTEQGDSAMYLCASSSTDYYGYTFGSGTRLTVV.

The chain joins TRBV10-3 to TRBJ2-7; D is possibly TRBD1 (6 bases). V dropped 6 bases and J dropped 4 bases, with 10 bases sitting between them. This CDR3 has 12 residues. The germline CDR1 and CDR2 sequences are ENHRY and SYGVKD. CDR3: CAISRTDYEQYF. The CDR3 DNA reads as TGTGCCATCAGCCGGACAGATTACGAGCAGTACTTC.

CDR3 amino acids: CASSEFDRENSPLHF. In DNA, the CDR3 is TGTGCCAGCAGCGAATTTGACAGGGAGAATTCACCCCTCCACTTT. The chain recombines TRBV7-6 with TRBJ1-6, with TRBD1 matching over 7 bases. V lost 5 bases to trimming and J lost 7 bases; unmatched junction nucleotides: 8. This CDR3 spans 15 amino acids. The germline CDR1 and CDR2 sequences are SGHVS and FNYEAQ.

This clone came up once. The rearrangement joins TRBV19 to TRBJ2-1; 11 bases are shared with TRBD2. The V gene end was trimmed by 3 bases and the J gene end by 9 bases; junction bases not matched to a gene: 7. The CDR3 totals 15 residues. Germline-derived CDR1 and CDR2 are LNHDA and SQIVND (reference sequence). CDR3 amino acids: CASSISGGAGSEQFF. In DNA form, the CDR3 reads TGTGCCAGTAGTATTAGCGGGGGGGCCGGGAGTGAGCAGTTCTTC.

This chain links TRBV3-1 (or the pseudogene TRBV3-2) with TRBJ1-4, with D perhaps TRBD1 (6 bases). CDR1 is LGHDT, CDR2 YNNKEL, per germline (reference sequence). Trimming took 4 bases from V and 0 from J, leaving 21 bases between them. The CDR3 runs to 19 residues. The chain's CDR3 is CASSPIRDTLPATNEKLFF. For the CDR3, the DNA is TGTGCCAGCAGCCCTATACGGGACACATTACCCGCAACTAATGAAAAACTGTTTTTT.

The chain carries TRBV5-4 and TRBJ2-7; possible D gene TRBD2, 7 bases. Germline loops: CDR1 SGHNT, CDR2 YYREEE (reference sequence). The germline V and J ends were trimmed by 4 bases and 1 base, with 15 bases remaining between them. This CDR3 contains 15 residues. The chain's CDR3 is CASSPAGAGSYEQYF. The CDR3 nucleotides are TGTGCCAGCAGCCCTGCGGGGGCCGGATCCTACGAGCAGTACTTC.